These T cell receptor beta chains were read from a single sample in a study of blood T cell repertoires in COVID-19. Libraries were prepared by immunoSEQ multiplex PCR; TCRdb keeps only in-frame clonotypes and omits some of them. The sample carries 450,000 to 500,000 clones, about nine tenths recorded once. Sample: PBMCs or T cells enriched from blood (not recorded which). The origin of the receptors is a woman aged 18 to 35 who had recovered from COVID-19. Both conserved end residues are part of each CDR3. A D gene is named only where the DNA matches it firmly. Some rows have no size entry. The others give once, few or many, or a class for an expanded clone.

TRBD1	TRBV3-1/TRBV3-2	once	TRBJ1-4	CASSQDRGTALEKLFF	TGTGCCAGCAGCCAAGATCGGGGGACAGCACTTGAAAAACTGTTTTTT
NA	TRBV19	few	TRBJ2-5	CATSRGGQGTGQETQYF	TGTGCCACCTCCCGGGGGGGACAGGGAACGGGGCAAGAGACCCAGTACTTC
TRBD2	TRBV27	once	TRBJ2-1	CASSPLAGNEQFF	TGTGCCAGTTCCCCCCTAGCGGGGAATGAGCAGTTCTTC
TRBD1	TRBV7-2	NA	TRBJ2-1	CAGKDREGEQFF	TGTGCCGGCAAGGACAGGGAAGGGGAGCAGTTCTTC
NA	TRBV6-1	NA	TRBJ1-1	CASSEAWKGESEAFF	TGTGCCAGCAGTGAAGCTTGGAAGGGGGAGTCCGAAGCTTTCTTT
TRBD2	TRBV30	NA	TRBJ2-1	CASLADFYNEQFF	TGTGCCTCACTAGCGGACTTCTACAATGAGCAGTTCTTC
NA	TRBV29-1	once	TRBJ1-5	CTPFHSEDHQPQHF	TGCACCCCCTTCCATTCGGAGGATCATCAGCCCCAGCATTTT
TRBD1	TRBV2	NA	TRBJ1-2	CASSTGRNYGYTF	TGTGCCAGCTCGACAGGGCGCAACTATGGCTACACCTTC
TRBD1	TRBV3-1/TRBV3-2	NA	TRBJ1-6	CASSRQGVDSPLHF	TGTGCCAGCAGCCGACAGGGTGTCGATTCACCCCTCCACTTT
NA	TRBV5-5	NA	TRBJ1-5	CASSFGGADNQPQHF	TGTGCCAGCAGCTTTGGAGGGGCAGACAATCAGCCCCAGCATTTT
NA	TRBV5-1	NA	TRBJ1-1	CASSLTRQSLGTEAFF	TGCGCCAGCAGCTTAACTCGACAGTCCCTGGGGACTGAAGCTTTCTTT